This TCR beta chain is drawn from a study of blood T cell repertoires in COVID-19. Method: immunoSEQ multiplex PCR; TCRdb's copy keeps in-frame clones and lacks some. Counted here are 120,000 to 150,000 clones, 81% occurring once; the ten biggest clones make up 6.5% to 8.5%. Germline V gives CDR1 SGHRS, CDR2 YFSETQ. With 5 bases removed from V and 5 bases from J, the gap between germline ends came to 19 bases. This CDR3 spans 15 amino acids. The J gene is TRBJ1-1, the V gene TRBV5-1, with D possibly being TRBD1 (6 bases). This sequence originates from a human donor with acute or convalescent COVID-19. The donor label of this sample is uncertain. Sequenced: peripheral blood. The CDR3: CASRLRVGGWTEAFF. The DNA for the CDR3 is TGCGCCAGCAGATTGCGAGTAGGGGGTTGGACTGAAGCTTTCTTT.